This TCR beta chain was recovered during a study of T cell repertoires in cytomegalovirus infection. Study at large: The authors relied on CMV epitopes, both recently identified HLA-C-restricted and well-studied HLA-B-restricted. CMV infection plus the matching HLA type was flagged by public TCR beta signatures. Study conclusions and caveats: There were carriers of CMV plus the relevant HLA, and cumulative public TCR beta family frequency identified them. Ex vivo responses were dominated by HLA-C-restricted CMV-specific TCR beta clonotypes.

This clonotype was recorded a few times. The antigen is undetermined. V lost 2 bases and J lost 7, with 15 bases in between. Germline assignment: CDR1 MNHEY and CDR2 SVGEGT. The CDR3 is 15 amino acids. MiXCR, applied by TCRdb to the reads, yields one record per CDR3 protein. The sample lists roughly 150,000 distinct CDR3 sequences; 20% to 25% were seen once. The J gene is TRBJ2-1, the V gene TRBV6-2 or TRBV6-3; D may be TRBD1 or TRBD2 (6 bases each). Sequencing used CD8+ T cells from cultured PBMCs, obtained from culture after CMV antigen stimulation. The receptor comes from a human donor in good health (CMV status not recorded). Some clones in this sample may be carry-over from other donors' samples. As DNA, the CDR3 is TGTGCCAGCAGTTACGGAGGGGGGCCCGGGAATGAGCAGTTCTTC. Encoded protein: CASSYGGGPGNEQFF.